The clone carrying this T cell receptor beta chain was observed a few times. No antigen is known for it. The record originates from a study of T-cell memory formation after mild COVID-19. Study results and limitations: Researchers could not confirm that second-wave clones peaking on day 37 targeted SARS-CoV-2.

MiXCR, run by TCRdb on the 5' RACE reads, gives a single entry per CDR3 protein. In the table there are 350,000 to 500,000 distinct CDR3 sequences, about 19% of which are singletons. Sequencing was carried out using PBMCs or a T cell subset sorted from them (not recorded which). This sequence originates from an adult woman who had mild COVID-19 (a few samples of this study predate the infection). Cell type and time point are not known.

The CDR3 sequence is CASSLGTSGAREFF. The CDR3 DNA is TGTGCCAGCAGCCTCGGGACTAGCGGGGCCCGGGAGTTCTTC. The rearrangement links TRBV5-5 to TRBJ2-1; 13 bases line up with TRBD2. This CDR3 is 14 amino acids long. Trimming removed 4 bases from V and 14 bases from J; junction bases left unmatched: 9. Germline loops: CDR1 SGHKS, CDR2 YYEKEE (reference sequence).